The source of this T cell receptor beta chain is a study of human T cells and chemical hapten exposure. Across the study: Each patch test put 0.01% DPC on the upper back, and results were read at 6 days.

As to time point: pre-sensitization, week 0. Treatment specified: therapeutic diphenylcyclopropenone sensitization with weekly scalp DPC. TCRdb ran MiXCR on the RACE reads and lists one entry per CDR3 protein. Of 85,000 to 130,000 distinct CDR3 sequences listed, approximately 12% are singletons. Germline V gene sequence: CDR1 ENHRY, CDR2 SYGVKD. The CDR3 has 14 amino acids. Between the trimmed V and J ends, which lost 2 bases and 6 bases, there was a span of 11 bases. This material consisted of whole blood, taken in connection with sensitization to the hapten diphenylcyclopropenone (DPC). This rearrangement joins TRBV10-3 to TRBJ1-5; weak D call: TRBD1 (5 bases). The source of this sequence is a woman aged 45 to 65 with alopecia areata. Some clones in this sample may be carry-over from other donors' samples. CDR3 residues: CAISERQLAQPQHF. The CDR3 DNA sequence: TGTGCCATCAGTGAGAGACAGTTAGCTCAGCCCCAGCATTTT.